This T cell receptor (beta chain) is from a study of sequential checkpoint blockade in melanoma. Looking at the study overall: Patients were randomized 1:1 to nivolumab-then-ipilimumab or ipilimumab-then-nivolumab first-line.

Generated by immunoSEQ multiplex PCR, the TCRdb table keeps only in-frame clones and is missing some. The profile shows roughly 20,000 clones, about 83% of them singletons. CDR3 length equals 15 residues. CDR1 is MDHEN, CDR2 SYDVKM, per germline. Described treatment: randomized to nivolumab then ipilimumab (arm A) or the reverse (arm B). Live CD3+CD8+ CD19− CD56− cells were sorted from PBMCs. This specimen consisted of CD8+ T cells sorted from blood (inferred from file names), obtained from a patient given nivolumab and ipilimumab in sequence. The TCR comes from a human donor with melanoma. The V and J genes are TRBV28 and TRBJ2-5, with TRBD1 matching 10 bases. The J call is doubtful: the DNA matches TRBJ2-7 better. CDR3 DNA sequence: TGTGCCAGCAGTTTAGGGACAGGGGACTCCTACGAGCAGTACTTC. This gives the protein CASSLGTGDSYEQYF.